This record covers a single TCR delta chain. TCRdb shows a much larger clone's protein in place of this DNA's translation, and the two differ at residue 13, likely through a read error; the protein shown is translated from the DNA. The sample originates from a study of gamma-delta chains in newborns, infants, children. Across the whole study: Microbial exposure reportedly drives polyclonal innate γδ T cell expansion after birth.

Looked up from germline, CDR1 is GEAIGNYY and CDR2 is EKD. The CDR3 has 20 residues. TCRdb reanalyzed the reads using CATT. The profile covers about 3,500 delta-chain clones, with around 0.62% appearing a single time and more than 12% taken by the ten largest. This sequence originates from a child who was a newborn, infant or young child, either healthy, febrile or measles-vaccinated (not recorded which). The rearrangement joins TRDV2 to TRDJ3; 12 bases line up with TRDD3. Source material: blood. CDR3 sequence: CACDTNWGIHHSRDTRQMFF. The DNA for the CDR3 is TGTGCCTGTGACACGAACTGGGGGATACACCACTCCCGGGACACCCGACAGATGTTTTTC.